These 15 T cell receptor beta chains were sequenced from one sample in a study of cytomegalovirus exposure and HLA in healthy donors. The repertoire was sequenced with immunoSEQ multiplex PCR; TCRdb's copy has only in-frame clones and lacks some. The table has nearly 200,000 clones, 70% to 85% seen once. The material sequenced was PBMCs. The receptors here all came from a woman under 40 in good health and CMV-seropositive.

J is TRBJ2-1 and V is TRBV5-1; 10 bases match TRBD2. V was clipped by 2 bases and J by 10 bases; unmatched bases: 6. This CDR3 is 14 amino acids long. Per the germline V gene, CDR1 is SGHRS and CDR2 is YFSETQ. CDR3 sequence reads: CASSFQTTSGEQFF. Here the CDR3 DNA reads TGCGCCAGCAGCTTCCAGACGACTAGCGGGGAGCAGTTCTTC.

This clone was found once. V is TRBV11-2 and J is TRBJ2-1; D is uncertain. The CDR3 runs to 13 residues. Germline V lookup: CDR1 SGHAT, CDR2 FQNNGV. Trimming removed 1 base at V and 5 bases at J, with 6 bases between. DNA of the CDR3: TGTGCCAGCAGCTTAGGAGTGAACAATGAGCAGTTCTTC. This codes for CASSLGVNNEQFF.

The chain couples TRBV5-4 to TRBJ2-3; 7 nucleotides line up with TRBD2. Germline V gene data show CDR1 as SGHNT and CDR2 as YYREEE (reference sequence). Trimming removed 4 bases from V and 2 bases from J; junction bases left unmatched: 13. The CDR3 has 17 amino acids. The CDR3 DNA is TGTGCCAGCAGCCAAAAACCGGGACTAACTTCCACAGATACGCAGTATTTT. Its translation: CASSQKPGLTSTDTQYF.

This clone was counted between two and nine times. This chain joins TRBV28 and TRBJ2-1; D not resolved. Germline loops: CDR1 MDHEN, CDR2 SYDVKM. V dropped 7 bases and J dropped 6 bases, with 10 bases sitting between them. This CDR3 spans 12 amino acids. The CDR3 reads CASTHPSNEQFF. CDR3 in DNA: TGTGCCAGCACCCATCCTAGCAATGAGCAGTTCTTC.

The rearrangement links TRBV7-9 to TRBJ2-1; the match to TRBD2 covers 12 bases. With V trimmed by 7 bases and J by 4 bases, 5 bases remained unmatched. The V gene's germline CDR1 is SEHNR and CDR2 FQNEAQ (reference sequence). The CDR3 is 15 residues long. CDR3 bases: TGTGCCAGCACCCTCCTAGCGGGAGGGTACAATGAGCAGTTCTTC. This translates into CASTLLAGGYNEQFF.

About this clone itself: Mismatch with germline at one junction end may stem from a read error. The CDR3 here is CASSLGADGELFF. The CDR3 DNA reads TGTGCTAGCAGCTTAGGGGCCGACGGGGAGCTGTTTTTT. This chain connects TRBV7-7 to TRBJ2-2; a possible D gene is TRBD1 (5 bases). Germline V gives CDR1 SSHAT, CDR2 FNYEAQ (reference sequence). The CDR3 is 13 residues long.

The rearrangement links TRBV13 to TRBJ1-3, with 7 bases matching TRBD1. Losses at the gene ends were 5 bases for V and 0 bases for J; bases not matched to a gene: 7. Germline lookup yields CDR1 PRHDT and CDR2 FYEKMQ (reference sequence). CDR3 size: 16 residues. CDR3 region: CASSPTRGYSGNTIYF. The CDR3 DNA is TGTGCCAGCAGCCCCACCAGGGGGTACTCTGGAAACACCATATATTTT.

The chain employs TRBV7-6 and TRBJ2-1; 8 bases match TRBD2. CDR1 SGHVS and CDR2 FNYEAQ come from the germline V gene. The CDR3 extends over 17 amino acids. V lost 1 base and J lost 5; bases outside the gene matches: 10. CDR3 sequence (DNA): TGTGCCAGCAGCTTAGGGGCCCTTCGCGGGAGGCACAATGAGCAGTTCTTC. Translated, it gives CASSLGALRGRHNEQFF.

The chain has TRBV18 and TRBJ2-2; 10 bases agree with TRBD1. The CDR3 is 15 amino acids. The germline CDR1 and CDR2 sequences are KGHSH and LQKENI. V lost 3 bases, J lost 3 bases, and 1 base stayed unmatched. This CDR3 is CASSPGQGYTGELFF. CDR3 sequence (DNA): TGTGCCAGCTCACCGGGACAGGGGTACACCGGGGAGCTGTTTTTT.

The chain combines TRBV7-8 with TRBJ2-3, with 9 bases identical to TRBD2. Germline CDR1 reads SGHVS; CDR2 reads FQNEAQ. The CDR3 has 15 residues. V was pared by 3 bases and J by 2 bases, with 3 bases of the junction left unmatched. The CDR3 spells CASSLTSGPTDTQYF. In nucleotides, the CDR3 is TGTGCCAGCAGCTTGACTAGCGGACCCACAGATACGCAGTATTTT.

V usage is TRBV11-2 and J usage is TRBJ1-2; no firm D call. Germline V gives CDR1 SGHAT, CDR2 FQNNGV. Trimming took 1 base from V and 5 from J, leaving 8 bases between them. The CDR3 runs 13 residues. CDR3 loop: CASSLGPTYGYTF. The CDR3 nucleotides read TGTGCCAGCAGCTTAGGCCCCACTTATGGCTACACCTTC.

The chain couples TRBV6-6 to TRBJ2-1, with D hard to call. This CDR3 is built from 13 residues. V was clipped by 7 bases and J by 6 bases, with 13 bases between them. Looked up from germline, CDR1 is MNHNY and CDR2 is SVGAGI (reference sequence). The CDR3 sequence is CASKAFVLNEQFF. CDR3 DNA sequence: TGTGCCAGCAAAGCGTTCGTTCTCAATGAGCAGTTCTTC.

J is TRBJ2-7 and V is TRBV30; TRBD1 matches at 9 bases. CDR1 is GTSNPN and CDR2 is SVGIG in the germline V gene (reference sequence). V lost 3 bases, J lost 1 base, and 10 bases stayed unmatched. CDR3 length: 16 residues. CDR3: CAWSAEEDRGSYEQYF. The CDR3 coding sequence is TGTGCCTGGAGCGCGGAGGAGGACAGGGGTTCCTACGAGCAGTACTTC. The whole variable domain, filled in from reference TRBV30 and TRBJ2-7, reads SQTIHQWPATLVQPVGSPLSLECTVEGTSNPNLYWYRQAAGRGLQLLFYSVGIGQISSEVPQNLSASRPQDRQFILSSKKLLLSDSGFYLCAWSAEEDRGSYEQYFGPGTRLTVT.

The chain combines TRBV5-4 with TRBJ1-1; 7 nucleotides match TRBD1. With 4 bases clipped from V and 0 bases from J, the junction kept 9 bases outside the gene matches. CDR3 length equals 16 residues. The germline gives CDR1 SGHNT, CDR2 YYREEE (reference sequence). The CDR3 DNA reads TGTGCCAGCAGCCGCCGGGACAGAGGTCTGAACACTGAAGCTTTCTTT. Encoded protein: CASSRRDRGLNTEAFF.

The chain recombines TRBV7-9 with TRBJ1-2; 8 positions match TRBD1. V gave up 3 bases and J gave up 1 base; unmatched junction bases: 4. Looked up from germline, CDR1 is SEHNR and CDR2 is FQNEAQ (reference sequence). This CDR3 is 15 amino acids long. CDR3 DNA sequence: TGTGCCAGCAGCTTCGGGACAGGCGATAACTATGGCTACACCTTC. It yields the protein CASSFGTGDNYGYTF.